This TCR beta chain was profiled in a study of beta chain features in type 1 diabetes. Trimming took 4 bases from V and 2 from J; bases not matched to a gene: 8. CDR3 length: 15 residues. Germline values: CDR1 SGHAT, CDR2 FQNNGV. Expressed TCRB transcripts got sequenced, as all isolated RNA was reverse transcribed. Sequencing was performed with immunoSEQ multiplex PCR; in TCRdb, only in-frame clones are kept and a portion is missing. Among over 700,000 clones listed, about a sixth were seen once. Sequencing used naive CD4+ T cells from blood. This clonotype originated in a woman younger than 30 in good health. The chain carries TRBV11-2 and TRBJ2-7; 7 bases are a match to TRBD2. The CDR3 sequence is CASSSLREKAYEQYF. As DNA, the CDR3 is TGTGCCAGCAGCTCTTTGCGGGAGAAGGCCTACGAGCAGTACTTC.